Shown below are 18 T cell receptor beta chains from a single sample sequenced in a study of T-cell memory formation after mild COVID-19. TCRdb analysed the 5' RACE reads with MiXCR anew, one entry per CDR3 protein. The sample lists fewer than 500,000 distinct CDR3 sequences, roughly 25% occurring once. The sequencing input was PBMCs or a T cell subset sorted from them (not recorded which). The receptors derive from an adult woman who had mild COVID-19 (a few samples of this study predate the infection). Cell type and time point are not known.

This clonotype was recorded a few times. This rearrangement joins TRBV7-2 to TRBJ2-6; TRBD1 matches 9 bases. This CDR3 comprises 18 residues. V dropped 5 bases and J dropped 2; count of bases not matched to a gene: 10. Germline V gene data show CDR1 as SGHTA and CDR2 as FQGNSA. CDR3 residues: CASSQSYNRGPGANVLTF. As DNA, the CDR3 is TGTGCCAGCAGCCAGAGTTACAACAGGGGGCCTGGGGCCAACGTCCTGACTTTC.

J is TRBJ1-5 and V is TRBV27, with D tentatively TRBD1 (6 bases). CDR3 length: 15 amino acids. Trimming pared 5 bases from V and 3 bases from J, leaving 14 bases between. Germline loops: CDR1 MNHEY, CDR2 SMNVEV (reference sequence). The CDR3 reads CASSPLDSNNQPQHF. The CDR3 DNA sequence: TGTGCCAGCAGTCCCCTGGACAGCAACAATCAGCCCCAGCATTTT.

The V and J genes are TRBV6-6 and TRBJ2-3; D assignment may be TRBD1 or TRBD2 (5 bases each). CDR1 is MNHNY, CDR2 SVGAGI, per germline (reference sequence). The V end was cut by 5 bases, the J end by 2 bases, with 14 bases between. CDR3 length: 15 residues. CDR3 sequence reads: CASSTGTPLTDTQYF. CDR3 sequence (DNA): TGTGCCAGCAGTACCGGGACGCCACTCACAGATACGCAGTATTTT.

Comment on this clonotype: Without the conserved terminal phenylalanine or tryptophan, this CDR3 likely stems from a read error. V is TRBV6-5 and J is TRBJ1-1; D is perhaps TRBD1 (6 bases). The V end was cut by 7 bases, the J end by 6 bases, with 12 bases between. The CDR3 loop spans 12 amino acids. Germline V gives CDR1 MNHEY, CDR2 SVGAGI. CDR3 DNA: TGTGCCAGCAATGGAGGACAGTCTGAAGCTTTCCTT. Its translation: CASNGGQSEAFL.

This chain's CDR3 is CASSSVDGRHEQYF. The CDR3 bases are TGTGCCAGCAGCTCAGTCGACGGGAGGCACGAGCAGTACTTC. The J gene is TRBJ2-7, the V gene TRBV7-2; 7 bases align to TRBD2. The germline V gene encodes CDR1 SGHTA and CDR2 FQGNSA. The CDR3 spans 14 residues. Unmatched junction bases numbered 8, after V lost 4 bases and J lost 5 bases. The full variable domain, in which reference TRBV7-2 and TRBJ2-7 provide the parts outside the CDR3, is GAGVSQSPSNKVTEKGKDVELRCDPISGHTALYWYRQSLGQGLEFLIYFQGNSAPDKSGLPSDRFSAERTGGSVSTLTIQRTQQEDSAVYLCASSSVDGRHEQYFGPGTRLTVT.

The CDR3 region is CSVEEGGLAAVGYTF. CDR3 DNA sequence: TGCAGCGTTGAAGAAGGAGGGCTGGCGGCAGTTGGCTACACCTTC. The V gene is TRBV29-1, the J gene TRBJ1-2, with D unclear. The CDR3 is 15 residues long. The V end was cut by 0 bases, the J end by 7 bases, with 18 bases between. Germline values: CDR1 SQVTM, CDR2 ANQGSEA.

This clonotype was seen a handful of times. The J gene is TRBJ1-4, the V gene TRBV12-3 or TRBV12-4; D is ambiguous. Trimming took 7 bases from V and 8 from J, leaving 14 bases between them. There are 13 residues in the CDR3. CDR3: CASTTDREEKLFF. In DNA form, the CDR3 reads TGTGCCAGCACCACGGACCGGGAAGAAAAACTGTTTTTT.

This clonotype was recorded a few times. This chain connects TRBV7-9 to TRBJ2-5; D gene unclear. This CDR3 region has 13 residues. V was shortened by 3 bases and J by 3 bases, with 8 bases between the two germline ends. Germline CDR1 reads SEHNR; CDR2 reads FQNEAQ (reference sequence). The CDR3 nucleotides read TGTGCCAGCAGCTTTAGTGGGGAAGAGACCCAGTACTTC. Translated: CASSFSGEETQYF.

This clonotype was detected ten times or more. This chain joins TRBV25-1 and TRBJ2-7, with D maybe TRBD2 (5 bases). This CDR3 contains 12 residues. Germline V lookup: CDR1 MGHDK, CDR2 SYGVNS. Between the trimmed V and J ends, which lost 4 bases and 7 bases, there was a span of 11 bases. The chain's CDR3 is CASSAPGEEQYF. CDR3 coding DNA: TGTGCCAGCAGTGCCCCCGGGGAGGAGCAGTACTTC.

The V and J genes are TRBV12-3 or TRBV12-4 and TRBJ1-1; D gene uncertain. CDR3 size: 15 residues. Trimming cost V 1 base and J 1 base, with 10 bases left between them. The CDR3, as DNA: TGTGCCAGCAGTTTAGTCGCAGGACCGAACACTGAAGCTTTCTTT. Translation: CASSLVAGPNTEAFF.

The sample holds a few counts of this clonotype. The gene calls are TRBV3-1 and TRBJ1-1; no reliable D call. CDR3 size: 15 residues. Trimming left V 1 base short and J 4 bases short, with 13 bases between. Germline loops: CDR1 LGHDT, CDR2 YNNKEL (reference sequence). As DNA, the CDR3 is TGTGCCAGCAGCCAAGTGGGGTTCAAGGGCACTGAAGCTTTCTTT. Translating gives CASSQVGFKGTEAFF.

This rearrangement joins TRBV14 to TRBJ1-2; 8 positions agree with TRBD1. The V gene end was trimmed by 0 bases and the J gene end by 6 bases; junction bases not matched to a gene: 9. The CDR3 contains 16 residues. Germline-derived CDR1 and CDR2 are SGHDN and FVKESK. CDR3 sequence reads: CASSQDSRGLGHGYTF. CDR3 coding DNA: TGTGCCAGCAGCCAAGACTCCAGGGGGCTAGGACATGGCTACACCTTC.

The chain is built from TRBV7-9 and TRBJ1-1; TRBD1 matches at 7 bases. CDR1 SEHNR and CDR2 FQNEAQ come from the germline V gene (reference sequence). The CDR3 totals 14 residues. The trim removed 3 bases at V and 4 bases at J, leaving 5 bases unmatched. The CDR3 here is CASSFPGGSTEAFF. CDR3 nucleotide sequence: TGTGCCAGCAGCTTTCCAGGGGGAAGCACTGAAGCTTTCTTT.

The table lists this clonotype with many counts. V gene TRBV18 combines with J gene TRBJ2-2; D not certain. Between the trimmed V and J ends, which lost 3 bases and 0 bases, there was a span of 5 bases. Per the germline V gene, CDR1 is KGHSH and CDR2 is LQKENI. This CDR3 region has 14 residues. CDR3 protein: CASSPVANTGELFF. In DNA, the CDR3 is TGTGCCAGCTCACCTGTAGCGAACACCGGGGAGCTGTTTTTT.

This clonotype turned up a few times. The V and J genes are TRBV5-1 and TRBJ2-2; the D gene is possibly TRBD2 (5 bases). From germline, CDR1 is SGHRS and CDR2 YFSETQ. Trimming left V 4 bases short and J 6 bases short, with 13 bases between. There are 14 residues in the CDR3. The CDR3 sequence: CASSPTRSAGELFF. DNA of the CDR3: TGCGCCAGCAGCCCAACTAGGAGCGCCGGGGAGCTGTTTTTT.

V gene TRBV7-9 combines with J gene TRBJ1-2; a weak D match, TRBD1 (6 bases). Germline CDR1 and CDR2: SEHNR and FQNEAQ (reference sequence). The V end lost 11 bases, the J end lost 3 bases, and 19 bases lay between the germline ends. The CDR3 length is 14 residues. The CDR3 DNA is TGTGCCGGATCCCTCAGGGGAGCAGACTATGGCTACACCTTC. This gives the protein CAGSLRGADYGYTF.

The CDR3, as DNA: TGTGCCAGCAGCTCTCTTAGCGGGAGGGCGTATACGCAGTATTTT. Translation gives CASSSLSGRAYTQYF. V gene TRBV7-6 combines with J gene TRBJ2-3; TRBD2 agrees at 11 bases. Germline CDR1 reads SGHVS; CDR2 reads FNYEAQ. The CDR3 totals 15 residues. J gave up 7 bases and V 4 bases, and 7 bases lay outside the gene matches.

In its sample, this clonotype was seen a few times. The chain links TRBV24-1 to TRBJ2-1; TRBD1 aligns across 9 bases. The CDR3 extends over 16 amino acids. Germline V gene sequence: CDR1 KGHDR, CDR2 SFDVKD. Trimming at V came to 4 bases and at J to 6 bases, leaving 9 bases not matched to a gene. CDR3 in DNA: TGTGCCACCAGTGACCCAGACAGGGGGGCCTTCAATGAGCAGTTCTTC. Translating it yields CATSDPDRGAFNEQFF.